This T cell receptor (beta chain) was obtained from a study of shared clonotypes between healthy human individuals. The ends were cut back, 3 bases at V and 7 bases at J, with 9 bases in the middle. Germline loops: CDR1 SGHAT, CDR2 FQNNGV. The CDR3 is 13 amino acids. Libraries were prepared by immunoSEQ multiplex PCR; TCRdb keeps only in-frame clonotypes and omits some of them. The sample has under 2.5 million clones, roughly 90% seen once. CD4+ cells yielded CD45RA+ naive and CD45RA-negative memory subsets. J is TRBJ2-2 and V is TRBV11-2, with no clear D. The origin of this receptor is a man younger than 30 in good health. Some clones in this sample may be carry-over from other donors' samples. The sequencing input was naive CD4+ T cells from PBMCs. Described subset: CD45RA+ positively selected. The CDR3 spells CASSLQAFGELFF. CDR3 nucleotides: TGTGCCAGCAGCTTGCAGGCTTTCGGGGAGCTGTTTTTT. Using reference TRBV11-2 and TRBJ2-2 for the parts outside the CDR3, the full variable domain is EAGVAQSPRYKIIEKRQSVAFWCNPISGHATLYWYQQILGQGPKLLIQFQNNGVVDDSQLPKDRFSAERLKGVDSTLKIQPAKLEDSAVYLCASSLQAFGELFFGEGSRLTVL.